These 30 T cell receptor beta chains came from one sample sequenced in a study of blood T cell repertoires in COVID-19. Repertoires were generated with immunoSEQ multiplex PCR, while TCRdb's copy carries only in-frame clones and drops some. The sample includes roughly 100,000 clones, almost 80% of them seen just once. Input material: peripheral blood. The receptors come from a man aged 55 to 69 with active or convalescent COVID-19.

The chain employs TRBV19 and TRBJ2-2; 7 nucleotides align to TRBD2. The V segment lost 7 bases and the J segment 3 bases; nucleotides outside the gene matches: 11. The CDR3 runs 16 residues. The germline V gene encodes CDR1 LNHDA and CDR2 SQIVND (reference sequence). This chain's CDR3 is CASTLGSGRDTGELFF. CDR3 DNA: TGTGCCAGTACGCTTGGTTCAGGGAGGGACACCGGGGAGCTGTTTTTT.

This clone was seen at least ten times. This chain joins TRBV30 and TRBJ2-1; TRBD2 agrees at 15 bases. Germline CDR1 GTSNPN, CDR2 SVGIG (reference sequence). The trim removed 5 bases at V and 10 bases at J, leaving 0 bases unmatched. This CDR3 spans 12 amino acids. The CDR3 nucleotides are TGTGCCTGGGGACTAGCGGGAGGGGAGCAGTTCTTC. This gives the protein CAWGLAGGEQFF. The complete variable domain, with remaining parts taken from reference TRBV30 and TRBJ2-1, reads SQTIHQWPATLVQPVGSPLSLECTVEGTSNPNLYWYRQAAGRGLQLLFYSVGIGQISSEVPQNLSASRPQDRQFILSSKKLLLSDSGFYLCAWGLAGGEQFFGPGTRLTVL.

The chain is built from TRBV19 and TRBJ1-1; 7 bases fit TRBD1. Germline-derived CDR1 and CDR2 are LNHDA and SQIVND (reference sequence). V lost 3 bases to trimming and J lost 7 bases; unmatched junction nucleotides: 8. CDR3 length: 14 amino acids. The CDR3 DNA reads as TGTGCCAGTAGTATTGGGGGACGACAGGGTGAAGCTTTCTTT. Its protein product is CASSIGGRQGEAFF.

This sequence joins TRBV18 and TRBJ1-5; no definite D call. Germline CDR1 is KGHSH and CDR2 is LQKENI. Trimming cost V 0 bases and J 2 bases, with 5 bases left between them. This CDR3 is built from 14 residues. CDR3 region: CASSPPNGNQPQHF. CDR3 sequence (DNA): TGTGCCAGCTCACCACCTAATGGCAATCAGCCCCAGCATTTT.

J is TRBJ1-5 and V is TRBV7-2, with 10 bases matching TRBD1. CDR3 length equals 15 residues. Germline CDR1 and CDR2: SGHTA and FQGNSA. V gave up 4 bases and J gave up 3 bases; unmatched junction bases: 3. The CDR3 DNA sequence: TGTGCCAGCAGCTCCAGACAGGGGGCCAATCAGCCCCAGCATTTT. Its translation: CASSSRQGANQPQHF.

The chain uses TRBV2 and TRBJ2-7; 9 positions match TRBD1. The CDR3 contains 16 residues. V shed 1 base, J shed 1 base, and the junction held 5 bases outside the gene matches. From germline, CDR1 is SNHLY and CDR2 FYNNEI. CDR3 bases: TGTGCCAGCAGTGAAGGCCGGGACAGGGTATCCTACGAGCAGTACGTC. This sequence encodes CASSEGRDRVSYEQYV.

This clone was seen a few times. The V gene is TRBV18, the J gene TRBJ2-5; 10 bases are shared with TRBD2. From germline, CDR1 is KGHSH and CDR2 LQKENI. There are 15 residues in the CDR3. The ends lost 6 bases at V and 2 bases at J; junction bases unmatched: 6. Here the CDR3 reads CASSRRTSGQETQYF. The CDR3 DNA reads as TGTGCCAGCTCCCGCCGGACTAGCGGACAAGAGACCCAGTACTTC.

The chain employs TRBV19 and TRBJ2-7, with D possibly matching TRBD2 (5 bases). The CDR3 length is 14 residues. V was pared by 7 bases and J by 2 bases, with 15 bases between. The V gene's germline CDR1 is LNHDA and CDR2 SQIVND (reference sequence). CDR3 coding DNA: TGTGCCAGTAACGGTCTTACTAGGCCCTACGAGCAGTACGTC. This sequence encodes CASNGLTRPYEQYV.

The rearrangement joins TRBV5-1 to TRBJ1-5; no firm D call. From germline, CDR1 is SGHRS and CDR2 YFSETQ. The CDR3 extends over 15 amino acids. V lost 0 bases, J lost 0 bases, and 7 bases lay in between. CDR3 DNA: TGCGCCAGCAGCTTGGGGCTGTATAGCAATCAGCCCCAGCATTTT. This codes for CASSLGLYSNQPQHF.

The chain combines TRBV27 with TRBJ2-1; 7 bases map to TRBD1. J lost 5 bases, V lost 4 bases, and 5 bases had no gene match. CDR3 length: 14 amino acids. Germline V gene data show CDR1 as MNHEY and CDR2 as SMNVEV (reference sequence). The CDR3 here is CASSYRDSNNEQFF. CDR3 DNA: TGTGCCAGCAGTTACCGGGACAGTAACAATGAGCAGTTCTTC.

This chain uses TRBV19 with TRBJ1-3; 8 nucleotides agree with TRBD1. CDR3 length equals 19 residues. Losses at the gene ends were 5 bases for V and 4 bases for J; bases not matched to a gene: 19. Germline V gives CDR1 LNHDA, CDR2 SQIVND (reference sequence). The DNA of the CDR3 is TGTGCCAGTAGTGTTCCCCACCGGGACAGGCCCCTGGGAGGAAACACCATATATTTT. It yields the protein CASSVPHRDRPLGGNTIYF.

The chain joins TRBV6-5 to TRBJ1-5; 7 nucleotides line up with TRBD1. This CDR3 comprises 15 residues. CDR1 and CDR2 from the germline V gene are MNHEY and SVGAGI. Trimming removed 6 bases from V and 0 bases from J; junction bases left unmatched: 5. The CDR3 coding sequence is TGTGCCAGCAGGGGGGGACAGTTTAGCAATCAGCCCCAGCATTTT. This encodes CASRGGQFSNQPQHF.

In nucleotides, the CDR3 is TGTGCCCACCGGACCGGACAGGGGCCTGGAAACACCATATATTTT. This codes for CAHRTGQGPGNTIYF. The rearrangement links TRBV30 to TRBJ1-3; 9 bases agree with TRBD1. The CDR3 consists of 15 residues. Germline assignment: CDR1 GTSNPN and CDR2 SVGIG (reference sequence). V lost 8 bases, J lost 2 bases, and 10 bases stayed unmatched.

V and J are TRBV5-6 and TRBJ2-7; TRBD1 aligns across 8 bases. The germline V gene has CDR1 SGHDT and CDR2 YYEEEE. Trimming took 0 bases from V and 6 from J; bases not matched to a gene: 2. This CDR3 is 13 amino acids long. The DNA for the CDR3 is TGTGCCAGCAGCTTGGTACAGGGGGGCGAGCAGTACGTC. Amino acid sequence: CASSLVQGGEQYV.

V and J are TRBV3-1 (or the pseudogene TRBV3-2) and TRBJ2-1, with TRBD2 matching 12 bases. CDR1 and CDR2 (germline): LGHDT, YNNKEL (reference sequence). J was trimmed by 4 bases and V by 4 bases; bases with no gene match: 11. The CDR3 runs to 18 residues. The CDR3 loop reads CASSPASGRASPYNEQFF. In DNA, the CDR3 is TGTGCCAGCAGCCCCGCTAGCGGGAGGGCGTCGCCTTACAATGAGCAGTTCTTC.

This sequence joins TRBV7-2 and TRBJ1-5, with D tentatively TRBD1 (6 bases). V was pared by 5 bases and J by 2 bases, with 10 bases between. CDR3 length equals 14 residues. Germline CDR1 is SGHTA and CDR2 is FQGNSA. For the CDR3, the DNA is TGTGCCAGCAGCCTCGAGGGGGGCAATCAGCCCCAGCATTTT. This sequence encodes CASSLEGGNQPQHF.

The genes are TRBV20-1 and TRBJ2-1; 7 bases are a match to TRBD2. CDR1 and CDR2 from the germline V gene are DFQATT and SNEGSKA (reference sequence). The CDR3 spans 11 residues. J lost 9 bases, V lost 3 bases, and 2 bases had no gene match. CDR3 in amino acids: CSASTSVEQFF. The CDR3 nucleotides read TGCAGTGCTAGTACTAGCGTTGAGCAGTTCTTC.

This clone was recorded only once. The V gene is TRBV6-5, the J gene TRBJ1-1, with D unresolved. The CDR3 is 16 residues long. Germline V gives CDR1 MNHEY, CDR2 SVGAGI. V was pared by 0 bases and J by 4 bases, with 15 bases between. The CDR3 region is CASSYSREVIGTEAFF. CDR3 nucleotides: TGTGCCAGCAGTTACTCACGGGAAGTTATCGGCACTGAAGCTTTCTTT.

The chain uses TRBV12-2 and TRBJ1-2. TRBV12-2 is flagged as a pseudogene. This CDR3 region has 16 residues. The CDR3 region has the DNA TGTGCAAGTCGCTTACCATGTGGAGGCTGCAACTATGGCTACACCTTC. Translating gives CASRLPCGGCNYGYTF.

The chain is built from TRBV4-1 and TRBJ2-5, with D tentatively TRBD1 (5 bases). Trimming left V 0 bases short and J 5 bases short, with 16 bases between. This CDR3 region has 16 residues. CDR1 MGHRA and CDR2 YSYEKL come from the germline V gene. CDR3 in amino acids: CASSQDNRPTKETQYF. The CDR3 DNA follows: TGCGCCAGCAGCCAAGATAACAGGCCTACCAAGGAGACCCAGTACTTC.

The chain has TRBV6-2 or TRBV6-3 and TRBJ2-5, with 8 bases matching TRBD2. Germline CDR1 is MNHEY and CDR2 is SVGEGT. The junction had 10 bases not matched to a gene; V was cut back by 2 bases and J by 5 bases. CDR3 size: 16 residues. CDR3 residues: CASSYAGRALGETQYF. CDR3 sequence (DNA): TGTGCCAGCAGTTACGCCGGGAGGGCCCTTGGGGAGACCCAGTACTTC.

This clone appeared once. The chain links TRBV5-6 to TRBJ1-2; D might be TRBD1 (5 bases). The CDR3 sequence is 11 residues long. Germline V CDR1 and CDR2: SGHDT, YYEEEE. V dropped 6 bases and J dropped 7 bases, with 10 bases sitting between them. In DNA form, the CDR3 reads TGTGCCAGCAACGGGGGTGCTGGCTACACCTTC. As protein: CASNGGAGYTF.

This chain connects TRBV6-5 to TRBJ1-2; 8 bases are shared with TRBD1. V lost 7 bases, J lost 2 bases, and 6 bases stayed unmatched. The CDR3 runs 14 residues. Germline CDR1 is MNHEY and CDR2 is SVGAGI. Here the CDR3 reads CASKSGTGNYGYTF. CDR3 DNA sequence: TGTGCCAGCAAGTCCGGGACAGGCAACTATGGCTACACCTTC.

The J gene is TRBJ2-3, the V gene TRBV11-2, with D possibly TRBD2 on 7 matching bases. The germline V gene has CDR1 SGHAT and CDR2 FQNNGV. Trimming pared 5 bases from V and 4 bases from J, leaving 19 bases between. The CDR3 covers 16 residues. CDR3 sequence reads: CASSRNDGRGADTQYF. CDR3 sequence (DNA): TGTGCCAGCAGCAGAAACGATGGGAGGGGGGCAGATACGCAGTATTTT.

This clone was counted a few times. The V call is TRBV27, the J call TRBJ1-6; D not resolved. The germline gives CDR1 MNHEY, CDR2 SMNVEV (reference sequence). The CDR3 loop spans 16 amino acids. Trimming cost V 6 bases and J 0 bases, with 12 bases left between them. This CDR3 is CASSSAPSSYNSPLHF. CDR3 DNA sequence: TGTGCCAGCAGCTCCGCCCCCAGCTCCTATAATTCACCCCTCCACTTT.

This clone turned up a few times. CDR3 region: CASRQGGAGQPQHF. The CDR3 DNA reads TGTGCCAGCAGACAGGGGGGGGCTGGACAGCCCCAGCATTTT. The J gene is TRBJ1-5, the V gene TRBV28; 8 nucleotides line up with TRBD1. Germline assignment: CDR1 MDHEN and CDR2 SYDVKM. V lost 6 bases to trimming and J lost 7 bases; unmatched junction nucleotides: 8. The CDR3 is made up of 14 amino acids.

CDR3 coding DNA: TGTGCCAGCAGTTACATGGCGGGAGTGATAGCAGATACGCAGTATTTT. It specifies CASSYMAGVIADTQYF. The V and J genes are TRBV6-6 and TRBJ2-3, with 7 bases lining up with TRBD2. Looked up from germline, CDR1 is MNHNY and CDR2 is SVGAGI (reference sequence). Trimming cost V 2 bases and J 4 bases; bases outside gene matches: 9. The CDR3 has 16 residues.

The chain couples TRBV27 to TRBJ1-2, with 10 bases identical to TRBD1. CDR3 length: 13 residues. The ends lost 8 bases at V and 4 bases at J; junction bases unmatched: 4. Germline CDR1 is MNHEY and CDR2 is SMNVEV (reference sequence). CDR3 protein: CASARDRGYGYTF. CDR3 coding DNA: TGTGCCAGCGCCCGGGACAGGGGCTATGGCTACACCTTC.

The rearrangement links TRBV28 to TRBJ2-7; 7 bases are a match to TRBD1. Looked up from germline, CDR1 is MDHEN and CDR2 is SYDVKM. J gave up 5 bases and V 4 bases, and 11 bases lay outside the gene matches. The CDR3 is made up of 15 amino acids. DNA for the CDR3: TGTGCCAGCAGTTCGCTCAGGGGGAATGCCAACGAGCAGTACTTC. Translating it yields CASSSLRGNANEQYF.

This clone was seen a few times. The chain is built from TRBV10-2 and TRBJ1-1, with a possible D match to TRBD1 (5 bases). Trimming left V 7 bases short and J 1 base short, with 10 bases between. The CDR3 is 13 residues long. CDR1 WSHSY and CDR2 SAAADI come from the germline V gene. This chain's CDR3 is CASTGHTNTEAFF. CDR3 bases: TGCGCCAGCACCGGACACACGAACACTGAAGCTTTCTTT.